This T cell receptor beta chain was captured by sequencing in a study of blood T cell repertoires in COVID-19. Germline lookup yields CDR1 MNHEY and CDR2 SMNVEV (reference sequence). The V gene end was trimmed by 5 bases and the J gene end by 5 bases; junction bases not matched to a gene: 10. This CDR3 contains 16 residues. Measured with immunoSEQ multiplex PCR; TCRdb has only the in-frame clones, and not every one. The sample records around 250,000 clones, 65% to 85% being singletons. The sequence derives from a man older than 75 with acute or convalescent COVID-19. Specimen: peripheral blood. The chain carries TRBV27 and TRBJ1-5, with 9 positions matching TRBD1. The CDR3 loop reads CASSRTGTGSDQPQHF. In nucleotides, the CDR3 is TGTGCCAGCAGTCGGACCGGGACAGGGTCCGATCAGCCCCAGCATTTT.